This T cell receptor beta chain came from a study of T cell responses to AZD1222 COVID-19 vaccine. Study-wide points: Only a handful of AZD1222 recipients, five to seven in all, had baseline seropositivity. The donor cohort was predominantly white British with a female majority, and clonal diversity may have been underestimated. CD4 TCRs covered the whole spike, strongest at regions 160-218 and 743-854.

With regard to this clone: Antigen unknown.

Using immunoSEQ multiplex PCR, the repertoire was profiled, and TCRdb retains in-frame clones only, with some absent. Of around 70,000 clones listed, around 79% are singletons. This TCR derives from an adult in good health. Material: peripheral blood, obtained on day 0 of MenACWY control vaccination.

In DNA form, the CDR3 reads TGCGCCAGCAGCTACCGGACAGGGAACTACGAGCAGTACTTC. The encoded protein is CASSYRTGNYEQYF. The gene calls are TRBV5-1 and TRBJ2-7; 8 bases match TRBD1. After removal of 3 bases from V and 3 bases from J, the junction contained 5 bases not matched to a gene. The CDR3 spans 14 residues. The germline gives CDR1 SGHRS, CDR2 YFSETQ.